Sequencing of this T cell receptor beta chain was carried out in a study of post-analysis software for immune sequencing data. The study's findings and limits: With TRBV5-6, TRBV5-1 and TRBV20-1 included, about five TRBV segments were more frequent in patients than in controls.

This clonotype occurred a few times. The antigen is undetermined. Presence of unique molecular identifiers characterized the TCR beta cDNA libraries. MiXCR, applied by TCRdb to the PCR reads, yields one record per CDR3 protein. The table has 380,000 or so distinct CDR3 sequences, roughly 38% seen once. The CDR3 sequence is 16 residues long. V was shortened by 4 bases and J by 0 bases, with 16 bases between the two germline ends. Looked up from germline, CDR1 is SGHVS and CDR2 is FQNEAQ. Sequencing used blood. The genes are TRBV7-8 and TRBJ2-7; tentatively, D is TRBD2 (6 bases). The TCR comes from a girl aged 10 to 17 with multiple sclerosis. As DNA, the CDR3 is TGTGCCAGCAGCTCCTTGTACAGGAGGGACTCCTACGAGCAGTACTTC. Its protein product is CASSSLYRRDSYEQYF.